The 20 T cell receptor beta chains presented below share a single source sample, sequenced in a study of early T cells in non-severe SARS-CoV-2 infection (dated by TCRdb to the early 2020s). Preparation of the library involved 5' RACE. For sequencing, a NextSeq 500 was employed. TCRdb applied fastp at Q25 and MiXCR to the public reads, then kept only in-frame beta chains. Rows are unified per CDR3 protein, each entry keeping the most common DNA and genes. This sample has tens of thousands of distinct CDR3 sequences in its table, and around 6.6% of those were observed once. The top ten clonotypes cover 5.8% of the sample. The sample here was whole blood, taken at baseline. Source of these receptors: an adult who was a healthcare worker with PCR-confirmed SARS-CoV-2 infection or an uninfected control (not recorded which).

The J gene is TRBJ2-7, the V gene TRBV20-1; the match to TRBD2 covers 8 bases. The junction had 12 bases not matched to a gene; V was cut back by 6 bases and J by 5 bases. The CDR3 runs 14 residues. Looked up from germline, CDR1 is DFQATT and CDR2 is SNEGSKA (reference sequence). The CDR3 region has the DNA TGCAGTGCGCCGATTGGTGGCGGGGGGAACGAGCAGTACTTC. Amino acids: CSAPIGGGGNEQYF.

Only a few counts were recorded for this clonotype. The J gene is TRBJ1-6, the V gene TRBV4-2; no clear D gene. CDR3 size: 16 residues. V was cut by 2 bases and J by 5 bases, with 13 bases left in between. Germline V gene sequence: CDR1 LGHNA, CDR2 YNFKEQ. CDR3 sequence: CASSQSIRFNNSPLHF. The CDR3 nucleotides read TGTGCCAGCAGCCAATCCATTCGGTTTAATAATTCACCCCTCCACTTT.

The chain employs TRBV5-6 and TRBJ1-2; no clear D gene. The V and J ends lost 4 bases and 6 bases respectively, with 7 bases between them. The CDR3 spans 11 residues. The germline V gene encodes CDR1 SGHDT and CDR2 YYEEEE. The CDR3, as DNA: TGTGCCAGCAGCCCAGGCGATGGCTACACCTTC. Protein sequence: CASSPGDGYTF.

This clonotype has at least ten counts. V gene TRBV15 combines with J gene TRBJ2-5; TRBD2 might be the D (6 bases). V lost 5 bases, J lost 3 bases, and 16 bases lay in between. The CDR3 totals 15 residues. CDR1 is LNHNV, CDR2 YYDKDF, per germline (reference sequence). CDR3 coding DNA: TGTGCCACCAGCCTCGAGGGCAGGAGGGAAGAGACCCAGTACTTC. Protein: CATSLEGRREETQYF.

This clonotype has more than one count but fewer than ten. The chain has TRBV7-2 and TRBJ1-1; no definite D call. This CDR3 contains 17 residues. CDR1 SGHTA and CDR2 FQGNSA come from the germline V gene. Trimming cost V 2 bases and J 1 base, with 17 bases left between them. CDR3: CASSLMISFLRNTEAFF. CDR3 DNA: TGTGCCAGCAGCTTAATGATTTCTTTCCTCAGGAACACTGAAGCTTTCTTT.

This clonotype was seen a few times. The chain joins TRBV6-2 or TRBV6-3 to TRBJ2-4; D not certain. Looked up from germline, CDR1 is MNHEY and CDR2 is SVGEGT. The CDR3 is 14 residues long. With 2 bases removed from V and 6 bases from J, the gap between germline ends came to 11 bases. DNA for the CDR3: TGTGCCAGCAGTTACCCCCAGTTCGGAAACATTCAGTACTTC. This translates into CASSYPQFGNIQYF.

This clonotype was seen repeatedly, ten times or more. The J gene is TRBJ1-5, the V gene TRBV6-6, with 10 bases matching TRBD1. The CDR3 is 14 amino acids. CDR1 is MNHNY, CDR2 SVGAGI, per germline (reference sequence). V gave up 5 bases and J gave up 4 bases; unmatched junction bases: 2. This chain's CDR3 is CASSRTGGNQPQHF. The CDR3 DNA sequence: TGTGCCAGCAGTCGGACAGGGGGGAATCAGCCCCAGCATTTT.

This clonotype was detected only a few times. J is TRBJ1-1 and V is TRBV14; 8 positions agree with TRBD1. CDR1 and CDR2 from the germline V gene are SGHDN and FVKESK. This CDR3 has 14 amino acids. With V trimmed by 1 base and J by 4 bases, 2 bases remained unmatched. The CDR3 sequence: CASSQATGGTEAFF. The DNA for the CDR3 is TGTGCCAGCAGCCAAGCTACAGGGGGCACTGAAGCTTTCTTT.

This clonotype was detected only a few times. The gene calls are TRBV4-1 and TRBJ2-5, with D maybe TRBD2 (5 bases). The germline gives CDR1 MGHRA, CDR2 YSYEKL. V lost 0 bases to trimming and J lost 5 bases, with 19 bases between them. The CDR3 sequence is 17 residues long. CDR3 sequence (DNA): TGCGCCAGCAGCCAAGATGGCTCGGCGGGTCTGGGGGAGACCCAGTACTTC. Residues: CASSQDGSAGLGETQYF.

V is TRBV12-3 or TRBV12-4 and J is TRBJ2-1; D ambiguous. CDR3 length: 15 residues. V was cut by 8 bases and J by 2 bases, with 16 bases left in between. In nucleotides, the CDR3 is TGTGCCAGCGGCTCATTTAGAGGCACCTACAATGAGCAGTTCTTC. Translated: CASGSFRGTYNEQFF.

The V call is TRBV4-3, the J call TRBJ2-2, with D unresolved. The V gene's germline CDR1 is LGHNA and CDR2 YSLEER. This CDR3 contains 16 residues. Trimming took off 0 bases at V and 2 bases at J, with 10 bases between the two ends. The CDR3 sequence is CASSQEGLVNTGELFF. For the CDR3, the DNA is TGCGCCAGCAGCCAAGAGGGTCTAGTCAACACCGGGGAGCTGTTTTTT.

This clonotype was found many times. The CDR3 here is CASSYRSPYEQYF. CDR3 nucleotide sequence: TGTGCCAGCAGTTACAGGTCTCCCTACGAGCAGTACTTC. The chain is built from TRBV27 and TRBJ2-7, with D perhaps TRBD1 (5 bases). Germline CDR1 reads MNHEY; CDR2 reads SMNVEV (reference sequence). Trimming removed 4 bases at V and 2 bases at J, with 9 bases between. The CDR3 length is 13 residues.

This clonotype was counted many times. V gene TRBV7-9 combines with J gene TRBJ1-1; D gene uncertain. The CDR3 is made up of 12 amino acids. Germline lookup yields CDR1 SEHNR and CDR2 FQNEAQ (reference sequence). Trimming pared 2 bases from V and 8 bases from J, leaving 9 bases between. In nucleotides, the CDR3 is TGTGCCAGCAGCTTACGGCAAGCCGAAGCTTTCTTT. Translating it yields CASSLRQAEAFF.

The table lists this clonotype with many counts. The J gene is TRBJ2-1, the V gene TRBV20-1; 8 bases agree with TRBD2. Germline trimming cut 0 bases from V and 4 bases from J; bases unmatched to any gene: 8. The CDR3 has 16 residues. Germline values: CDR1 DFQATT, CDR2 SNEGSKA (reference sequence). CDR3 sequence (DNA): TGCAGTGCTAGAGATCCAGCGGGGGCCCCTTACAATGAGCAGTTCTTC. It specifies CSARDPAGAPYNEQFF.

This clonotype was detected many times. CDR3 in amino acids: CASSPGGSGGPEDTQYF. The CDR3 DNA is TGTGCCAGCAGCCCCGGCGGGTCCGGGGGGCCAGAAGATACGCAGTATTTT. The chain joins TRBV9 to TRBJ2-3; possible D gene TRBD2, 7 bases. Germline V gene data show CDR1 as SGDLS and CDR2 as YYNGEE. The CDR3 length is 17 residues. V shed 4 bases and J shed 5 bases, with 23 bases lying between them.

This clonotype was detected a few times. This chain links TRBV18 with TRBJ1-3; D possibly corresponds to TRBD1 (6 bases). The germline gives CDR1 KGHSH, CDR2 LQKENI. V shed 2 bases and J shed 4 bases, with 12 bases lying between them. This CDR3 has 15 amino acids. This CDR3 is CASSPSGTLGNTIYF. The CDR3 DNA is TGTGCCAGCTCACCATCCGGGACACTCGGAAACACCATATATTTT.

This CDR3 reads CATSDPQGIANTGELFF. CDR3 DNA sequence: TGTGCCACCAGTGATCCTCAGGGGATTGCAAACACCGGGGAGCTGTTTTTT. This rearrangement joins TRBV24-1 to TRBJ2-2; a possible D gene is TRBD1 (6 bases). The CDR3 has 17 residues. The germline CDR1 and CDR2 sequences are KGHDR and SFDVKD. V was clipped by 3 bases and J by 2 bases, with 15 bases between them.

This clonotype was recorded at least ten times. The CDR3 protein is CASSRQGTWTEAFF. For the CDR3, the DNA is TGTGCCAGCAGTCGACAGGGTACTTGGACTGAAGCTTTCTTT. V and J are TRBV6-5 and TRBJ1-1; TRBD1 matches at 7 bases. CDR1 MNHEY and CDR2 SVGAGI come from the germline V gene. The CDR3 runs to 14 residues. With 5 bases clipped from V and 5 bases from J, the junction kept 8 bases outside the gene matches.

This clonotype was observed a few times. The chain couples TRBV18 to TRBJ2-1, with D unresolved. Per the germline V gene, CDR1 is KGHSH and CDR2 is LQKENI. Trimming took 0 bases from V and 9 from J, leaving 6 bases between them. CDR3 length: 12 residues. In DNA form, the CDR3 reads TGTGCCAGCTCACCACCAGCAACTGAGCAGTTCTTC. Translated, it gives CASSPPATEQFF.

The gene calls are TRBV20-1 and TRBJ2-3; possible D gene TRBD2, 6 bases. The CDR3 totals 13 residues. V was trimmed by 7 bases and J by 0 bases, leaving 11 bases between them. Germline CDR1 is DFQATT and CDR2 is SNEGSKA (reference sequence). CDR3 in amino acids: CSVGTRSTDTQYF. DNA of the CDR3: TGCAGTGTAGGGACTCGAAGCACAGATACGCAGTATTTT.